The T cell receptor beta chain under discussion was sequenced for a study of T cell changes during pregnancy in multiple sclerosis. Generated by immunoSEQ multiplex PCR, the TCRdb table keeps only in-frame clones and is missing some. Among about 40,000 clones listed, 80% to 95% were seen once. The CDR3 is made up of 14 amino acids. Germline V gene lookup returns CDR1 GTSNPN and CDR2 SVGIG (reference sequence). Germline trimming cut 6 bases from V and 6 bases from J; bases unmatched to any gene: 9. J is TRBJ2-2 and V is TRBV30; 8 nucleotides match TRBD1. The source was CD8+ T cells from peripheral blood mononuclear cells, collected in the third trimester of pregnancy. The receptor comes from a female donor with multiple sclerosis, enrolled in a pregnancy study. This chain's CDR3 is CACHGQGRSGELFF. CDR3 coding DNA: TGTGCCTGTCATGGACAGGGAAGATCCGGGGAGCTGTTTTTT.